This T cell receptor (beta chain) stems from a study of CD8 T cells in ankylosing spondylitis. Study outcomes and limitations: Seemingly characteristic of ankylosing spondylitis blood was a TCR beta motif consisting of 7 or 8 highly homologous variants.

TCRdb re-analysed the 5' RACE reads in MiXCR, keeping a single row per CDR3 protein. The sample yields about 800,000 distinct CDR3 sequences, about 12% seen once. This clonotype has more than one count but fewer than ten. The antigen remains undetermined. The receptor was derived from a male donor with ankylosing spondylitis. Sequencing used blood, either unsorted or a sorted T cell fraction (not recorded which).

The CDR3 coding sequence is TGTGCCATCAGTGCTTACAGGGCTGCCTCTGGAAACACCATATATTTT. The encoded protein is CAISAYRAASGNTIYF. The gene calls are TRBV10-3 and TRBJ1-3; tentatively, D is TRBD1 (6 bases). Germline CDR1 ENHRY, CDR2 SYGVKD. CDR3 length equals 16 residues. V lost 4 bases and J lost 0, with 13 bases in between.